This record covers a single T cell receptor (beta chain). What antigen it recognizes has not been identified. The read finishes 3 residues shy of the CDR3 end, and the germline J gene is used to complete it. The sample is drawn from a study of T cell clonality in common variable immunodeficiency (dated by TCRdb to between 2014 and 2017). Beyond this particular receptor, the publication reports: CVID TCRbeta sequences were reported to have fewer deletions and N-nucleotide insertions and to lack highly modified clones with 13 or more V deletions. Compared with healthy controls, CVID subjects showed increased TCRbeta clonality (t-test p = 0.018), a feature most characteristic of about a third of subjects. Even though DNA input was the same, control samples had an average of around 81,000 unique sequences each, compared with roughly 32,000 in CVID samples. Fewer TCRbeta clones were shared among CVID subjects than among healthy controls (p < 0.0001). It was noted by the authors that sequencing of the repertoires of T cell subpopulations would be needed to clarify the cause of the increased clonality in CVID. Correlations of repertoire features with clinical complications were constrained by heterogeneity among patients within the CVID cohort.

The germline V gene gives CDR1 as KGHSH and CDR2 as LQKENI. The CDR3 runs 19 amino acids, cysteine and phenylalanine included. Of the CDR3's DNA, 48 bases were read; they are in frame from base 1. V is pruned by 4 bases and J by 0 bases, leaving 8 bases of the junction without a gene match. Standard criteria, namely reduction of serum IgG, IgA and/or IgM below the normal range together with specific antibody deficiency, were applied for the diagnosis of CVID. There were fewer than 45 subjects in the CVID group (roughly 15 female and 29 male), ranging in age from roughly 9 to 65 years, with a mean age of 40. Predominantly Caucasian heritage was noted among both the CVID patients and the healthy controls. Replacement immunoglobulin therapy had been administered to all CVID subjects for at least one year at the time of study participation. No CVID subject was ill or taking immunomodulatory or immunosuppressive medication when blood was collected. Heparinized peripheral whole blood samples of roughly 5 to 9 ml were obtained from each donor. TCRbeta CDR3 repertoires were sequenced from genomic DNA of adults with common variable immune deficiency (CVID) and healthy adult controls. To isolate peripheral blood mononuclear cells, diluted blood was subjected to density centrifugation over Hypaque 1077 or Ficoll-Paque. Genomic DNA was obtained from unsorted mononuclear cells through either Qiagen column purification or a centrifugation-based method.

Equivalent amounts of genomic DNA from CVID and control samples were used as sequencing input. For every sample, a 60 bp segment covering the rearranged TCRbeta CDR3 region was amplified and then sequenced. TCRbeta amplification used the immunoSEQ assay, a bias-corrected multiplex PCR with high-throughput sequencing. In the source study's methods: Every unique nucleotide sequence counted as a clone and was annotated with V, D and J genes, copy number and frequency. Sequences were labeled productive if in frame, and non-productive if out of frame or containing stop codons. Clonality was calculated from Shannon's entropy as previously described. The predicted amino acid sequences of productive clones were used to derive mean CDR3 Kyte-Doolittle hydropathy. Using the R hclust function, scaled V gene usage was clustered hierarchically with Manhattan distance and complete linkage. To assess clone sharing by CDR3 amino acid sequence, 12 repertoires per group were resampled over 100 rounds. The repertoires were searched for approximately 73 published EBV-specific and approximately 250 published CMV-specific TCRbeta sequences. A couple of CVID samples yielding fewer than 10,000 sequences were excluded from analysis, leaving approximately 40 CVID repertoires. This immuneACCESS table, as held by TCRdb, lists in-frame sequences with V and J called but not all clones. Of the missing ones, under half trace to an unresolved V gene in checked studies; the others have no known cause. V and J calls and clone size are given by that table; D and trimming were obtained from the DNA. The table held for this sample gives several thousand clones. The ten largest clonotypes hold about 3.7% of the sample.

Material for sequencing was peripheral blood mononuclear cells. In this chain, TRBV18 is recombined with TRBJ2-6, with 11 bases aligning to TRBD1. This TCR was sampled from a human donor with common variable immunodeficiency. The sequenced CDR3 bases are TGTGCCAGCTCACAGAGGTCGGGGACAGGGGGCTCTGGGGCCAACGTC. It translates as CASSQRSGTGGSGANV. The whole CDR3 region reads CASSQRSGTGGSGANVLTF.